Presented here are 24 T cell receptor beta chains from one specimen sequenced in a study of T cells in Graves' hyperthyroidism and ophthalmopathy. TCR beta CDR3 regions were amplified from RNA. First-round RT-PCR of the TCR CDR3 relied on the HTBI primer set. MiXCR was run by TCRdb on the multiplex PCR reads, yielding one entry per CDR3 protein. The sample contains more than 550,000 distinct CDR3 sequences, roughly a sixth of which appear only once. The specimen was blood. The source of these receptors is a man aged 50 to 60 with Graves' hyperthyroidism.

This clonotype was counted between two and nine times. The J gene is TRBJ1-1, the V gene TRBV4-2; TRBD1 might be the D (5 bases). The CDR3 is 15 residues long. Per the germline V gene, CDR1 is LGHNA and CDR2 is YNFKEQ. V lost 0 bases and J 0 bases, leaving 8 bases between the germline ends. CDR3 nucleotide sequence: TGTGCCAGCAGCCAAGAAGAGGGGATGAACACTGAAGCTTTCTTT. Translated: CASSQEEGMNTEAFF.

This chain joins TRBV7-9 and TRBJ1-5; 10 nucleotides agree with TRBD1. After removal of 1 base from V and 8 bases from J, the junction contained 11 bases not matched to a gene. The germline gives CDR1 SEHNR, CDR2 FQNEAQ (reference sequence). CDR3 length: 17 residues. The CDR3 DNA follows: TGTGCCAGCAGCTTAGGGGGGGGACAGGGGCCAACAAAGCCCCAGCATTTT. Encoded protein: CASSLGGGQGPTKPQHF.

This clonotype was picked up many times. The J gene is TRBJ1-1, the V gene TRBV27, with 9 bases that match TRBD1. Germline V lookup: CDR1 MNHEY, CDR2 SMNVEV (reference sequence). The trim removed 7 bases at V and 4 bases at J, leaving 1 base unmatched. The CDR3 spans 12 residues. For the CDR3, the DNA is TGTGCCAGCAAGACAGGGGGCACTGAAGCTTTCTTT. This encodes CASKTGGTEAFF.

This clonotype was detected ten times or more. The chain is built from TRBV6-1 and TRBJ1-2; tentative D call: TRBD1 (6 bases). V was pared by 4 bases and J by 2 bases, with 17 bases between. CDR1 and CDR2 (germline): MNHNS, SASEGT. This CDR3 is built from 16 residues. The CDR3 sequence: CASSGNRVGLNYGYTF. CDR3 nucleotide sequence: TGTGCCAGCAGTGGAAACAGGGTCGGTCTAAACTATGGCTACACCTTC.

This clonotype was observed a few times. The chain recombines TRBV12-3 or TRBV12-4 with TRBJ1-5; 8 bases are a match to TRBD1. The CDR3 consists of 18 residues. The V gene end was trimmed by 5 bases and the J gene end by 1 base; junction bases not matched to a gene: 13. CDR3 sequence: CASSPAVGTGGSNQPQHF. DNA for the CDR3: TGTGCCAGCAGTCCCGCAGTTGGGACAGGAGGAAGCAATCAGCCCCAGCATTTT.

This clonotype was found many times. V and J are TRBV28 and TRBJ2-1, with 12 positions matching TRBD2. Germline V gene sequence: CDR1 MDHEN, CDR2 SYDVKM. V lost 6 bases, J lost 6 bases, and 6 bases stayed unmatched. The CDR3 contains 15 residues. The CDR3 nucleotides read TGTGCCAGCAGAGTTCTAGCGGGAGGGTCCAATGAGCAGTTCTTC. Its protein product is CASRVLAGGSNEQFF.

The V gene is TRBV5-1, the J gene TRBJ2-7; maybe TRBD1 (6 bases). V lost 0 bases and J 1 base, leaving 11 bases between the germline ends. CDR3 size: 15 residues. Germline values: CDR1 SGHRS, CDR2 YFSETQ. CDR3 residues: CASSLETGVSYEQYF. CDR3 bases: TGCGCCAGCAGCTTGGAGACAGGTGTTTCCTACGAGCAGTACTTC.

This clonotype was recorded at least ten times. The chain uses TRBV11-2 and TRBJ2-7, with 8 bases lining up with TRBD1. Germline V gene data show CDR1 as SGHAT and CDR2 as FQNNGV. Unmatched junction bases numbered 4, after V lost 5 bases and J lost 4 bases. This CDR3 is 13 amino acids long. CDR3: CASSPDRVYEQYF. CDR3 nucleotide sequence: TGTGCCAGCAGCCCGGACAGGGTGTACGAGCAGTACTTC.

This clonotype was seen many times. The chain carries TRBV28 and TRBJ2-7; TRBD1 matches 7 bases. CDR3 size: 13 residues. Germline trimming cut 7 bases from V and 2 bases from J; bases unmatched to any gene: 5. In germline, CDR1 is MDHEN, CDR2 SYDVKM. The CDR3 loop is CASKLQGAYEQYF. The CDR3 coding sequence is TGTGCCAGCAAGTTGCAGGGGGCCTACGAGCAGTACTTC.

Note on this clonotype: The junction does not match germline at one end; this may be a read error. The chain combines TRBV29-1 with TRBJ2-7, with 8 positions matching TRBD1. This CDR3 comprises 15 residues. Germline V lookup: CDR1 SQVTM, CDR2 ANQGSEA. CDR3 amino acids: CSVKDDRGLENEQYF. In DNA form, the CDR3 reads TGCAGCGTTAAAGACGACAGGGGCCTTGAGAACGAGCAGTACTTC.

As for this clonotype: Since a much larger clone is just one base distant, this may be a read error. The chain combines TRBV3-1 with TRBJ2-1; D remains ambiguous. CDR1 and CDR2 from the germline V gene are LGHDT and YNNKEL (reference sequence). The CDR3 sequence is 13 residues long. This chain's CDR3 is CASGQDGRTQQFF. Written as DNA, the CDR3 is TGTGCCAGCGGCCAAGATGGGCGAACCCAGCAGTTCTTC.

This clonotype was picked up many times. The genes are TRBV27 and TRBJ1-1; TRBD1 agrees at 10 bases. V was clipped by 4 bases and J by 5 bases; unmatched bases: 4. The CDR3 is 14 amino acids. Germline V gene data show CDR1 as MNHEY and CDR2 as SMNVEV (reference sequence). This CDR3 is CASSSGQGRTEAFF. The CDR3 nucleotides read TGTGCCAGCAGTTCGGGACAGGGGCGGACTGAAGCTTTCTTT.

The V and J genes are TRBV4-1 and TRBJ2-7, with D perhaps TRBD2 (5 bases). The germline V and J ends were trimmed by 0 bases and 4 bases, with 7 bases remaining between them. CDR1 is MGHRA, CDR2 YSYEKL, per germline. The CDR3 contains 13 residues. CDR3 loop: CASSQDGEYEQYF. Here the CDR3 DNA reads TGCGCCAGCAGCCAAGATGGGGAGTACGAGCAGTACTTC.

V usage is TRBV6-1 and J usage is TRBJ2-7; D possibly matches TRBD1 or TRBD2 (5 bases each). Per the germline V gene, CDR1 is MNHNS and CDR2 is SASEGT. The length of the CDR3 is 15 residues. The V end lost 7 bases, the J end lost 0 bases, and 16 bases lay between the germline ends. CDR3 DNA: TGTGCCAGCACCCCCTGGGCAGGGAGCTCCTACGAGCAGTACTTC. Translated, it gives CASTPWAGSSYEQYF.

This clonotype was observed many times. The chain carries TRBV11-3 and TRBJ1-2, with D hard to call. Trimming removed 5 bases from V and 4 bases from J, with 14 bases in between. Germline CDR1 is SGHNT and CDR2 is YENEEA. This CDR3 has 14 residues. The CDR3 DNA follows: TGTGCCAGCAGCCTAACCAATGACGGCTATGGCTACACCTTC. Translation: CASSLTNDGYGYTF.

This clonotype was seen repeatedly, ten times or more. The chain employs TRBV6-5 and TRBJ2-1; TRBD1 matches 8 bases. Unmatched junction bases numbered 15, after V lost 4 bases and J lost 7 bases. Germline assignment: CDR1 MNHEY and CDR2 SVGAGI. The CDR3 is 17 residues long. The CDR3 coding sequence is TGTGCCAGCAGTTTAATCTCCGGACAGGGTCCTTGGAATGAGCAGTTCTTC. It is translated as CASSLISGQGPWNEQFF.

This clonotype showed up just a few times. The V gene is TRBV4-3, the J gene TRBJ1-2, with D perhaps matching TRBD1 (5 bases). Trimming shortened V by 0 bases and J by 2 bases, and 7 bases separated the two germline ends. From germline, CDR1 is LGHNA and CDR2 YSLEER. The CDR3 sequence is 14 residues long. CDR3 DNA: TGCGCCAGCAGCCAAGAGACAGACAACTATGGCTACACCTTC. Residues: CASSQETDNYGYTF.

CDR3 bases: TGTGCCAGCAGCTTAGTCCAGCGGGAGGTCCGAGAGACCCAGTACTTC. Translation gives CASSLVQREVRETQYF. The chain employs TRBV11-2 and TRBJ2-5; 9 nucleotides line up with TRBD2. V was pared by 1 base and J by 4 bases, with 7 bases of the junction left unmatched. This CDR3 has 16 amino acids. Germline lookup yields CDR1 SGHAT and CDR2 FQNNGV.

This clonotype was counted ten times or more. The V call is TRBV2, the J call TRBJ1-5; D possibly corresponds to TRBD1 (6 bases). This CDR3 region has 15 residues. Trimming shortened V by 3 bases and J by 3 bases, and 12 bases separated the two germline ends. Germline V gene lookup returns CDR1 SNHLY and CDR2 FYNNEI. DNA of the CDR3: TGTGCCAGCAGTGAGTGGCGGGGGCACAATCAGCCCCAGCATTTT. Translated: CASSEWRGHNQPQHF.

This clonotype showed up many times. The genes are TRBV20-1 and TRBJ2-5, with D perhaps matching TRBD2 (6 bases). Germline CDR1 is DFQATT and CDR2 is SNEGSKA (reference sequence). There are 16 residues in the CDR3. Trimming left V 0 bases short and J 7 bases short, with 21 bases between. The CDR3 reads CSAREDLGSGERTQYF. CDR3 DNA sequence: TGCAGTGCTAGAGAAGATCTTGGGTCGGGGGAACGGACCCAGTACTTC.

The rearrangement uses TRBV30 and TRBJ2-3; 12 bases are a match to TRBD2. J lost 6 bases, V lost 5 bases, and 6 bases had no gene match. CDR1 is GTSNPN, CDR2 SVGIG, per germline (reference sequence). The CDR3 extends over 14 amino acids. CDR3 nucleotides: TGTGCCTGGTCGGGACTAGCGGGTTCCGATACGCAGTATTTT. Translating gives CAWSGLAGSDTQYF.

The CDR3 nucleotides are TGTGCCAGCAGTTTCGTCGGGCCCGGGTACAATGAGCAGTTCTTC. It yields the protein CASSFVGPGYNEQFF. The J gene is TRBJ2-1, the V gene TRBV28, with D unclear. CDR1 and CDR2 from the germline V gene are MDHEN and SYDVKM. V lost 3 bases to trimming and J lost 4 bases, with 13 bases between them. There are 15 residues in the CDR3.

As concerns this clonotype: One end of the junction does not line up with germline, which may come from a read error. The rearrangement uses TRBV19 and TRBJ2-2, with D tentatively TRBD1 (6 bases). This CDR3 contains 16 residues. Per germline, CDR1 LNHDA and CDR2 SQIVND (reference sequence). Written as DNA, the CDR3 is TGTGCCAGTACTTTATTTGGACAATGGGACACCGGGGAGCCGCTTTTT. It specifies CASTLFGQWDTGEPLF. Based on the CDR3 plus reference TRBV19 and TRBJ2-2, the full variable domain is DGGITQSPKYLFRKEGQNVTLSCEQNLNHDAMYWYRQDPGQGLRLIYYSQIVNDFQKGDIAEGYSVSREKKESFPLTVTSAQKNPTAFYLCASTLFGQWDTGEPLFGEGSRLTVL.

About this clonotype itself: One end of the junction does not line up with germline, which may come from a read error. This rearrangement joins TRBV4-3 to TRBJ2-7; 9 nucleotides line up with TRBD2. This CDR3 has 15 residues. Germline lookup yields CDR1 LGHNA and CDR2 YSLEER. The CDR3 protein is CASSQTSGYSYDQYF. In DNA form, the CDR3 reads TGCGCCAGCAGCCAAACTAGCGGGTATTCCTACGATCAGTACTTC.